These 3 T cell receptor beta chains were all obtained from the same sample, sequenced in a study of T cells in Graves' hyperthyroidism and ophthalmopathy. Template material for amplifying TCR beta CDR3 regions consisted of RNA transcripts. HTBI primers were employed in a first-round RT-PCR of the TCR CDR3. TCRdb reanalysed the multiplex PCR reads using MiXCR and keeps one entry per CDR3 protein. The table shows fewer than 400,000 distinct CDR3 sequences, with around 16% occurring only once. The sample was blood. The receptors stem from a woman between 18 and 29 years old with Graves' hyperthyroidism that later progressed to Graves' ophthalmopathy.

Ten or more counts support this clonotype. DNA for the CDR3: TGTGCCAGCAGCTTTAGCGGGGGCTACTCCTACGAGCAGTACTTC. This gives the protein CASSFSGGYSYEQYF. The V call is TRBV7-9, the J call TRBJ2-7, with 9 bases aligning to TRBD2. This CDR3 has 15 amino acids. Trimming removed 3 bases from V and 0 bases from J; junction bases left unmatched: 3. From germline, CDR1 is SEHNR and CDR2 FQNEAQ (reference sequence).

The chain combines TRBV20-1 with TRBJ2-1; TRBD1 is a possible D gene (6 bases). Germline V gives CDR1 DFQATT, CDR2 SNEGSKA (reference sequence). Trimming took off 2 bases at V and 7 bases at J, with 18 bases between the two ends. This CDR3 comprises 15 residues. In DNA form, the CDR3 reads TGCAGTGCTAGAAAACTTGTACAGGGAAGGAATGAGCAGTTCTTC. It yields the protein CSARKLVQGRNEQFF.

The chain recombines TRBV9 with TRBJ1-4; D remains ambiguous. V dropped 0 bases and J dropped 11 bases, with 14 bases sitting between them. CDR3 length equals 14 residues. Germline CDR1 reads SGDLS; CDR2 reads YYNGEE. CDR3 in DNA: TGTGCCAGCAGCGTAGGGGTCCCTAACGGTAAACTGTTTTTT. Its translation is CASSVGVPNGKLFF.